The present TCR beta chain was sequenced within a study of cytotoxic CD8 clonotypes in ibrutinib-treated CLL. Whole-study results and caveats: Lymph node repertoires were not studied, and sampling times were unmatched.

This clone occurred a few times. Its antigen is unidentified. This CDR3 has 13 amino acids. CDR1 and CDR2 from the germline V gene are SGHDT and YYEEEE. The ends were cut back, 3 bases at V and 8 bases at J, with 14 bases in the middle. Assay: immunoSEQ multiplex PCR; the TCRdb copy retains only in-frame clones and omits some. The sample has roughly 190,000 clones, 72% seen once. The source of this sequence is a human donor with chronic lymphocytic leukemia. This sample comprised PBMCs, obtained after 24 months of ibrutinib treatment. The chain carries TRBV5-6 and TRBJ1-1; D may be TRBD1 (6 bases). The CDR3 DNA is TGTGCCAGCAGCTACGCAACGGGACAAGAAGCTTTCTTT. Its protein is CASSYATGQEAFF.